This T cell receptor beta chain is drawn from a study of cytomegalovirus exposure and HLA in healthy donors. General observations from the study: Both high specificity and high sensitivity reportedly marked the classifier's diagnosis of cytomegalovirus status.

With respect to this clone: Its specificity is unknown.

CDR1 is MNHEY and CDR2 is SVGAGI in the germline V gene. The CDR3 spans 14 residues. Trimming cost V 5 bases and J 5 bases, with 12 bases left between them. Profiled with immunoSEQ multiplex PCR; TCRdb holds only in-frame clones, not every one. The table lists tens of thousands of clones, roughly 92% of them singletons. Sequencing was done on a sample of PBMCs. The chain employs TRBV6-5 and TRBJ2-2, with D tentatively TRBD2 (6 bases). The clonotype was recovered from a woman under 40 in good health and CMV-seropositive. Here the CDR3 reads CASSRTRGTGELFF. CDR3 DNA sequence: TGTGCCAGCAGTCGGACCCGGGGGACCGGGGAGCTGTTTTTT.